The clone carrying this T cell receptor beta chain was counted between two and nine times. TCR beta CDR3 sequences were amplified from RNA transcripts. The HTBI primer set drove a first-round RT-PCR of the TCR CDR3. From the multiplex PCR reads, TCRdb called clonotypes with MiXCR, one entry per CDR3 protein. The sample contains 750,000 to 900,000 distinct CDR3 sequences, 38% of which appear only once. The data originate from a study of T cells in Graves' hyperthyroidism and ophthalmopathy. Germline V gene data show CDR1 as SGHVS and CDR2 as FNYEAQ. Trimming removed 0 bases from V and 6 bases from J, with 15 bases in between. The CDR3 has 15 residues.

The sample consisted of blood. The TCR was taken from a man aged 18 to 29 with Graves' hyperthyroidism. V is TRBV7-6 and J is TRBJ2-7; D perhaps matches TRBD1 (6 bases). CDR3 sequence (DNA): TGTGCCAGCAGCTTAGCAGGGGGAGATTGGCCCGAGCAGTACTTC. This gives the protein CASSLAGGDWPEQYF.